This T cell receptor beta chain came from a study of OX40 agonist ivuxolimab in advanced cancers. Measured with immunoSEQ multiplex PCR; TCRdb has only the in-frame clones, and not every one. Of some 35,000 clones listed, 70% to 85% were seen once; the top ten hold 20% to 25%. The V gene's germline CDR1 is KGHSH and CDR2 LQKENI. The CDR3 length is 16 residues. Trimming took 3 bases from V and 3 from J, leaving 16 bases between them. The clonotype comes from an adult with an advanced solid tumor such as melanoma, head and neck, liver or kidney cancer. The J gene is TRBJ2-3, the V gene TRBV18, with D perhaps being TRBD1 or TRBD2 (5 bases each). The source was CD4+ or CD8+ T cells sorted from blood, collected in a trial of the OX40 agonist ivuxolimab. In DNA, the CDR3 is TGTGCCAGCTCACCCGAAGGGGCCCAGCGGACAGATACGCAGTATTTT. It encodes CASSPEGAQRTDTQYF. Supplemented by reference TRBV18 and TRBJ2-3, the full variable domain reads NAGVMQNPRHLVRRRGQEARLRCSPMKGHSHVYWYRQLPEEGLKFMVYLQKENIIDESGMPKERFSAEFPKEGPSILRIQQVVRGDSAAYFCASSPEGAQRTDTQYFGPGTRLTVL.